This T cell receptor beta chain was documented in a study of brain T cells in children with intractable seizures. Whole-study results and caveats: Clones missing pre-surgery may reflect undersampling of that blood sample. Patients' HCMV serostatus was unknown; virus specificity rests on CDR3 similarity alone.

Note on this clone: The antigen remains unidentified.

The sequenced cases were selected for having the highest brain T cell transcript signatures. At least one anti-epileptic drug was given before surgery. Germline V gene lookup returns CDR1 SGHDN and CDR2 FVKESK. This CDR3 contains 15 residues. V was shortened by 3 bases and J by 7 bases, with 18 bases between the two germline ends. The assay was immunoSEQ multiplex PCR, and TCRdb's table has in-frame clones only and misses some. The table lists about 64,000 clones, about 96% of them singletons. The J gene is TRBJ1-2, the V gene TRBV14, with a weak D call TRBD1 (5 bases). Sequenced here: peripheral blood, sampled at surgery. This TCR derives from a boy younger than two with focal cortical dysplasia and intractable seizures. The DNA of the CDR3 is TGTGCCAGCAGCCACCGAAGGGGCGGGCGAGGTGGCTACACCTTC. This encodes CASSHRRGGRGGYTF.